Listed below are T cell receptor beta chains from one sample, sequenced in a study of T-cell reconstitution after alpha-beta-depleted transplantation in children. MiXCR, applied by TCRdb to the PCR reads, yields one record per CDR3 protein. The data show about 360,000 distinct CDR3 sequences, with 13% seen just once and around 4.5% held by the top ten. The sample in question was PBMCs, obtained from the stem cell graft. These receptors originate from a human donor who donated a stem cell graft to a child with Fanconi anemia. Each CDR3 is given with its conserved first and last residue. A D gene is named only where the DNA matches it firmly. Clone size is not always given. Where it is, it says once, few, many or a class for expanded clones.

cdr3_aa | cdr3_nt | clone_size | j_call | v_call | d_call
CASSQGAYGDEKLFF | TGCGCCAGCTCCCAAGGAGCCTACGGGGACGAAAAACTGTTTTTT | many | TRBJ1-4 | TRBV4-3 | -
CASSKQGAGYSYEQYF | TGTGCCAGCAGCAAACAGGGGGCAGGATACTCCTACGAGCAGTACTTC | - | TRBJ2-7 | TRBV2 | TRBD1
CASSLGRQMNTEAFF | TGTGCCAGCAGCTTAGGAAGGCAAATGAACACTGAAGCTTTCTTT | many | TRBJ1-1 | TRBV13 | -
CASRSVGGNYGYTF | TGTGCCAGCAGGTCCGTGGGGGGAAACTATGGCTACACCTTC | many | TRBJ1-2 | TRBV12-3/TRBV12-4 | -
CASSPPGTVSYGYTF | TGTGCCAGCAGTCCGCCCGGGACGGTTTCCTATGGCTACACCTTC | many | TRBJ1-2 | TRBV6-2/TRBV6-3 | -
CASSLGSGGGTQYF | TGTGCCAGCAGCTTGGGTAGCGGGGGAGGGACCCAGTACTTC | many | TRBJ2-5 | TRBV7-2 | TRBD2
CASSLNLEAFF | TGTGCCAGCAGTTTAAACCTTGAAGCTTTCTTT | many | TRBJ1-1 | TRBV12-3/TRBV12-4 | -
CASSPVGGGSYNEQFF | TGTGCCAGCAGTCCCGTAGGAGGGGGTTCCTACAATGAGCAGTTCTTC | - | TRBJ2-1 | TRBV27 | -
CSARGQRETQYF | TGCAGTGCTAGAGGCCAGAGAGAGACCCAGTACTTC | - | TRBJ2-5 | TRBV20-1 | -
CAISRDRVTEAFF | TGTGCCATCAGTCGGGACAGGGTCACTGAAGCTTTCTTT | few | TRBJ1-1 | TRBV10-3 | TRBD1
CAISEGTSGYNEQFF | TGTGCCATCAGTGAGGGGACTAGCGGATACAATGAGCAGTTCTTC | - | TRBJ2-1 | TRBV10-3 | TRBD2
CASSQGWGASTDTQYF | TGCGCCAGCAGCCAAGGCTGGGGAGCTAGCACAGATACGCAGTATTTT | - | TRBJ2-3 | TRBV4-1 | -
CAISPGPYNEQFF | TGTGCCATCAGCCCTGGGCCCTACAATGAGCAGTTCTTC | - | TRBJ2-1 | TRBV10-3 | -
CASSQEKGANYGYTF | TGTGCCAGCAGCCAAGAAAAGGGGGCGAACTATGGCTACACCTTC | - | TRBJ1-2 | TRBV14 | TRBD1
CATSRDPMTAGGVINEQFF | TGTGCCACCAGCAGAGATCCTATGACCGCAGGGGGCGTCATCAATGAGCAGTTCTTC | few | TRBJ2-1 | TRBV15 | TRBD1
CASRVAGGPGSYNEQFF | TGTGCCAGCAGGGTAGCGGGGGGGCCCGGGTCCTACAATGAGCAGTTCTTC | many | TRBJ2-1 | TRBV7-8 | TRBD2
CASSSGYEQFF | TGTGCCAGCAGCTCTGGCTATGAGCAGTTCTTC | - | TRBJ2-1 | TRBV12-3/TRBV12-4 | -
CASSLTQNTEAFF | TGTGCCAGCAGCTTAACCCAGAACACTGAAGCTTTCTTT | many | TRBJ1-1 | TRBV7-2 | -
CASSEISGRQQDTQYF | TGTGCCAGCAGTGAAATCTCGGGACGGCAGCAAGATACGCAGTATTTT | many | TRBJ2-3 | TRBV25-1 | -
CSVEEAHTEAFF | TGCAGCGTTGAAGAGGCTCACACTGAAGCTTTCTTT | - | TRBJ1-1 | TRBV29-1 | -
CASSDQLRDTENYEQYF | TGTGCCAGCAGCGATCAGTTACGGGACACTGAGAACTACGAGCAGTACTTC | - | TRBJ2-7 | TRBV12-3/TRBV12-4 | -
CASSLAYSNTEAFF | TGTGCCAGCAGCTTAGCGTACAGCAACACTGAAGCTTTCTTT | - | TRBJ1-1 | TRBV7-8 | -
CASSGGTGQNEKLFF | TGTGCCAGCAGCGGTGGAACAGGTCAAAATGAAAAACTGTTTTTT | - | TRBJ1-4 | TRBV5-6 | -
CSARAPNTNEAFF | TGCAGTGCTAGAGCCCCAAATACCAATGAAGCTTTCTTT | - | TRBJ1-1 | TRBV20-1 | -
CASNLQDHTDTQYF | TGTGCCAGCAACCTACAAGACCACACAGATACGCAGTATTTT | - | TRBJ2-3 | TRBV5-5 | -
CSVGGGNHPQHF | TGCAGCGTTGGGGGTGGCAATCACCCCCAGCATTTT | many | TRBJ1-5 | TRBV29-1 | -
CASSFHADTQYF | TGCGCCAGCAGCTTTCATGCAGATACGCAGTATTTT | many | TRBJ2-3 | TRBV5-1 | -
CASSQETGTGANVLTF | TGCGCCAGCAGCCAAGAGACAGGGACCGGGGCCAACGTCCTGACTTTC | - | TRBJ2-6 | TRBV4-3 | TRBD1
CSARAPGTNSYEQYF | TGCAGTGCTAGAGCACCCGGGACTAACTCCTACGAGCAGTACTTC | many | TRBJ2-7 | TRBV20-1 | TRBD2
CASSQGDGGNEQFF | TGCGCCAGCAGCCAAGGCGACGGGGGCAATGAGCAGTTCTTC | few | TRBJ2-1 | TRBV4-3 | -
CASSLELNYGYTF | TGTGCCAGCAGCTTAGAACTAAACTATGGCTACACCTTC | many | TRBJ1-2 | TRBV9 | -
CASSDEGSGLLGEQYF | TGTGCCAGCAGCGACGAGGGCTCCGGGTTGTTGGGCGAGCAGTACTTC | - | TRBJ2-7 | TRBV5-6 | -
CSVRGDVGGELFF | TGCAGCGTGCGGGGGGATGTAGGCGGGGAGCTGTTTTTT | - | TRBJ2-2 | TRBV29-1 | TRBD2
CASSLSAGLDEQFF | TGCGCCAGCAGCTTGTCGGCGGGTTTGGATGAGCAGTTCTTC | many | TRBJ2-1 | TRBV5-1 | -
CASSSGRWYTEAFF | TGTGCCAGCAGTTCCGGACGGTGGTACACTGAAGCTTTCTTT | few | TRBJ1-1 | TRBV12-3/TRBV12-4 | -
CASSRLGSGDTQYF | TGCGCCAGCAGCCGCCTTGGCAGTGGAGATACGCAGTATTTT | few | TRBJ2-3 | TRBV5-1 | -
CASSLGTGGAGNQPQHF | TGTGCCAGCAGCTTAGGGACAGGGGGCGCGGGCAATCAGCCCCAGCATTTT | few | TRBJ1-5 | TRBV7-2 | TRBD1
CASSPRADTQYF | TGTGCCAGCTCACCTCGAGCGGATACGCAGTATTTT | many | TRBJ2-3 | TRBV18 | -
CASSQENSYGNTIYF | TGTGCCAGCAGCCAAGAGAACAGCTACGGAAACACCATATATTTT | many | TRBJ1-3 | TRBV4-2 | -
CASSLSSLSTDTQYF | TGTGCCAGCAGCTTATCCTCTTTAAGCACAGATACGCAGTATTTT | few | TRBJ2-3 | TRBV7-3 | -
CASSQGTGLADTQYF | TGCGCCAGCAGCCAAGGAACGGGGTTGGCAGATACGCAGTATTTT | few | TRBJ2-3 | TRBV4-3 | -
CASSRLRQGTKETQYF | TGTGCCAGCAGCCGATTACGCCAGGGGACCAAAGAGACCCAGTACTTC | few | TRBJ2-5 | TRBV11-2 | -